This T cell receptor (beta chain) was documented in a study of T cell changes during pregnancy in multiple sclerosis. The CDR3 covers 15 residues. Germline CDR1 and CDR2: SGHNT and YENEEA. V was cut by 1 base and J by 1 base, with 10 bases left in between. TCRdb's table, derived via immunoSEQ multiplex PCR, lists solely in-frame clones and lacks some. This sample has 35,000 to 45,000 clones, with approximately 90% found just once. This clonotype was sampled from a female donor with multiple sclerosis, enrolled in a pregnancy study. Specimen: CD4+ T cells from peripheral blood mononuclear cells, collected in the third trimester of pregnancy. The chain carries TRBV11-3 and TRBJ1-1, with TRBD1 as a possible D gene (6 bases). CDR3 in amino acids: CASSLGGGANTEAFF. CDR3 DNA: TGTGCCAGCAGCTTAGGTGGGGGCGCGAACACTGAAGCTTTCTTT. The full variable domain, rest sourced from reference TRBV11-3 and TRBJ1-1, is EAGVVQSPRYKIIEKKQPVAFWCNPISGHNTLYWYLQNLGQGPELLIRYENEEAVDDSQLPKDRFSAERLKGVDSTLKIQPAELGDSAVYLCASSLGGGANTEAFFGQGTRLTVV.